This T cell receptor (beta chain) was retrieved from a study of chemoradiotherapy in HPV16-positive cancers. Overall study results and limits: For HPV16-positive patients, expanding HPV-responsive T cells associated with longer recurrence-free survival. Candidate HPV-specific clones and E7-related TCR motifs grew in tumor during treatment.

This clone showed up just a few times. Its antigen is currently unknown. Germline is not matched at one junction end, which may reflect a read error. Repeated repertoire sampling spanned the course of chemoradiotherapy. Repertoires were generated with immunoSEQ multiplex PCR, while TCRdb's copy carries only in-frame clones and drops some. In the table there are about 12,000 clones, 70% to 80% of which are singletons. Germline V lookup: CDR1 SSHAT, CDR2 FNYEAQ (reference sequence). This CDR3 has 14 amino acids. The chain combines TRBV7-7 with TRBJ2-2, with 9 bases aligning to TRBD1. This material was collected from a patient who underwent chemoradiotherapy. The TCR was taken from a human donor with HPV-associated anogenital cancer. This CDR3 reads CASSLQGATGELFF. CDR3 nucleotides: TGTGCTAGCAGCTTACAGGGGGCAACCGGGGAGCTGTTTTTT.